These T cell receptor beta chains were read from a single sample in a study of identifying expanded T cells in peripheral blood. This table comes from immunoSEQ multiplex PCR, and its TCRdb copy is limited to in-frame clones, with some not included. This sample has about 120,000 clones, with 84% found just once. The sequencing input was blood. These receptors were taken from a person aged 18 to 75 in good health. Both conserved end residues are part of each CDR3. A D gene is named only where the DNA matches it firmly. Only some rows state a clone size, as once, few, many or a class for expanded clones.

v_gene,d_gene,j_gene,abundance,CDR3nt,CDR3aa
TRBV10-3,TRBD1,TRBJ2-7,-,TGTGCCATCAAAGAGACAGGGCCGCAGAACGAGCAGTACTTC,CAIKETGPQNEQYF
TRBV7-8,-,TRBJ2-7,once,TGTGCCAGCAGCTTAGCCCCCCCCACCACCTACGAGCAGTACTTC,CASSLAPPTTYEQYF
TRBV6-1,-,TRBJ2-1,few,TGTGCCAGCAGTGAAGGGCCTGTTCTAACCTACAATGAGCAGTTCTTC,CASSEGPVLTYNEQFF
TRBV7-9,-,TRBJ2-3,-,TGTGCCAGCAGCTCCACCAGGACAGCTAGCACAGATACGCAGTATTTT,CASSSTRTASTDTQYF
TRBV6-5,-,TRBJ1-1,-,TGTGCCACTCGGGCAGCTCACATGAACACTGAAGCTTTCTTT,CATRAAHMNTEAFF
TRBV27,-,TRBJ1-1,-,TGTGCCAGCAGTTTAGACAGGAACACTGAAGCTTTCTTT,CASSLDRNTEAFF
TRBV10-2,-,TRBJ2-4,once,TGCGCCAGCAGTGATCAAGGGTGGGGTCAGTACTTC,CASSDQGWGQYF
TRBV7-2,-,TRBJ1-2,-,TGTGCCAGCAGCCCAGAGGGATATGGCTACACCTTC,CASSPEGYGYTF
TRBV5-1,-,TRBJ2-3,-,TGCGCCAGCAGCTTGGCGTGGGGGGCCACAGATACGCAGTATTTT,CASSLAWGATDTQYF
TRBV11-2,-,TRBJ2-6,-,TGTGCCAGCAGCTCCCTCCGACTAGGGTCGAGTGGGGCCAACGTCCTGACTTTC,CASSSLRLGSSGANVLTF
TRBV7-9,TRBD1,TRBJ2-2,-,TGTGCCAGCAGCTTTACTGAAATTGCAGGGGGCACCGGGGAGCTGTTTTTT,CASSFTEIAGGTGELFF
TRBV28,-,TRBJ2-7,-,TGTGCCAGCAGTTCCCCCGGGGGTTCGAACTACGAGCAGTACTTC,CASSSPGGSNYEQYF
TRBV19,TRBD1,TRBJ2-7,-,TGTGCCAGTAGTATTAACCCCCGGACAGGGCCCGGACAGTACTTC,CASSINPRTGPGQYF
TRBV5-1,TRBD1,TRBJ2-1,-,TGCGCCAGCAGCACAACCTATACGGGACAGGGGGCCCACAATGAGCAGTTCTTC,CASSTTYTGQGAHNEQFF
TRBV7-9,-,TRBJ1-2,-,TGTGCCAGCAGCCTCCTAAAATCGGACCCGAGACCCTATGGCTACACCTTC,CASSLLKSDPRPYGYTF
TRBV7-9,-,TRBJ1-3,-,TGTGCCAGCAGCACGAGCCGGCAGGGGCACGGAAACACCATATATTTT,CASSTSRQGHGNTIYF
TRBV28,-,TRBJ2-6,-,TGTGCCAGCAGTTTGGAAGGAGGTTGGTCATCTGGGGCCAACGTCCTGACTTTC,CASSLEGGWSSGANVLTF
TRBV5-4,TRBD1,TRBJ2-7,-,TGTGCCAGCAGCTTGGTTGTGGGACAGGGGGCCTACGAGCAGTACTTC,CASSLVVGQGAYEQYF
TRBV29-1,-,TRBJ2-1,-,TGCAGCGTTGAGGGCCCAGGGAATGAGCAGTTCTTC,CSVEGPGNEQFF
TRBV19,-,TRBJ1-6,few,TGTGCCAGTAGATCTGAAATCGGAAATTCACCCCTCCACTTT,CASRSEIGNSPLHF
TRBV5-1,-,TRBJ2-5,few,TGCGCCAGCAGCTTTCAAGAGACCCAGTACTTC,CASSFQETQYF
TRBV7-3,-,TRBJ2-7,-,TGTGCCAGCAGCTTTTTCCGTTCCACATATTACCCGTCCTACGAGCAGTACTTC,CASSFFRSTYYPSYEQYF
TRBV7-6,-,TRBJ1-5,-,TGTGCCAGCAGCCCCCAAGCGGGGGTCGGGCAGCCCCAGCATTTT,CASSPQAGVGQPQHF
TRBV10-2,-,TRBJ1-5,-,TGCGCCAGCAGTGAATCCTCTTTAGGAAATCAGCCCCAGCATTTT,CASSESSLGNQPQHF